This paragraph reports one TCR beta chain. What it binds is unknown. The CDR3 runs 13 residues. Trimming removed 1 base at V and 8 bases at J, with 11 bases between. Per the germline V gene, CDR1 is SEHNR and CDR2 is FQNEAQ (reference sequence). The sample is drawn from a study of T-cell memory formation after mild COVID-19. Study observations and caveats: The CD4+ clones that contracted clustered mainly within CM and EM, and the CD8+ clones concentrated in EMRA.

TCRdb ran MiXCR on the 5' RACE reads and lists one entry per CDR3 protein. The data hold under 250,000 distinct CDR3 sequences, with roughly 15% observed a single time. The specimen sequenced was PBMCs or a T cell subset sorted from them (not recorded which). This clonotype originated in an adult woman who had mild COVID-19 (a few samples of this study predate the infection). Cell type and time point are not known. The gene calls are TRBV7-9 and TRBJ1-2; D gene uncertain. CDR3 nucleotide sequence: TGTGCCAGCAGCTTAGGAATCCTCAGCGGCTACACCTTC. Translation: CASSLGILSGYTF.